This T cell receptor beta chain was obtained from a study of blood T cell repertoires in COVID-19. Whole-study context: PBMCs, B-cell-depleted T cells, or T cells provided the cDNA or gDNA that made up the material.

The germline V gene encodes CDR1 DFQATT and CDR2 SNEGSKA (reference sequence). Trimming stripped 3 bases from V and 6 bases from J, with 6 bases between. CDR3 length: 10 residues. The table came from immunoSEQ multiplex PCR; TCRdb's copy has only in-frame clones and leaves some out. The profile shows approximately 50,000 clones, about 88% of them singletons. Sequencing was done on a sample of peripheral blood. The sequence came from a human donor in a cohort sampled during active COVID-19. The rearrangement links TRBV20-1 to TRBJ2-7; no definite D call. The CDR3 DNA sequence: TGCAGTGCTAGTAACGGCGAGCAGTACTTC. This codes for CSASNGEQYF.